This is a list of T cell receptor beta chains from one sample in a study of T cell repertoires in cytomegalovirus infection. TCRdb reprocessed the reads via MiXCR and lists one record per CDR3 protein. The sample includes 740,000 or so distinct CDR3 sequences, approximately 40% of them seen just once. The material sequenced was PBMCs. These receptors all stem from a human donor in good health (CMV status not recorded). Some clones in this sample may be carry-over from other donors' samples. Each CDR3 is given with its conserved first and last residue. Each record gives: V gene, D gene, J gene, clone size, CDR3 protein, CDR3 DNA. D genes are given only for firm matches. Size is omitted from some rows. Given values are once, few, many or a class for expanded clones.

>TRBV19|.|TRBJ1-1|.
CASNQGAVNTEAFF
TGTGCCAGCAACCAAGGGGCAGTGAACACTGAAGCTTTCTTT
>TRBV7-3|.|TRBJ2-1|few
CASSSKGGPYNEQFF
TGTGCCAGCAGCTCTAAGGGGGGCCCTTACAATGAGCAGTTCTTC
>TRBV19|.|TRBJ1-1|few
CASSFLGGATEAFF
TGTGCCAGTAGCTTCCTTGGGGGGGCCACTGAAGCTTTCTTT
>TRBV5-1|.|TRBJ1-1|many
CASSLDGERRTEAFF
TGCGCCAGCAGCTTGGACGGGGAAAGGCGCACTGAAGCTTTCTTT
>TRBV28|TRBD2|TRBJ2-1|.
CASSPGTSGPSYNEQFF
TGTGCCAGCAGTCCGGGGACTAGCGGTCCGTCCTACAATGAGCAGTTCTTC
>TRBV28|.|TRBJ1-5|.
CASRPGGGRQPQHF
TGTGCCAGCAGGCCTGGGGGAGGAAGGCAGCCCCAGCATTTT
>TRBV2|TRBD1|TRBJ1-2|.
CASSAPLGQASYGYTF
TGTGCCAGCAGTGCACCGTTAGGACAGGCCTCCTATGGCTACACCTTC
>TRBV7-6|TRBD1|TRBJ2-5|many
CASSFSAQGTETQYF
TGTGCCAGCAGCTTCTCAGCACAGGGGACAGAGACCCAGTACTTC
>TRBV9|.|TRBJ2-2|.
CASSALLYGRNTGELFF
TGTGCCAGCAGCGCCCTCTTATACGGGAGGAACACCGGGGAGCTGTTTTTT
>TRBV4-1|.|TRBJ1-4|few
CASSHDFRDTGEKLFF
TGCGCCAGCAGCCATGACTTCCGGGACACAGGGGAAAAACTGTTTTTT
>TRBV29-1|TRBD1|TRBJ1-3|few
CSVDGQGPNSGNTIYF
TGCAGCGTTGATGGACAGGGGCCTAACTCTGGAAACACCATATATTTT
>TRBV20-1|TRBD1|TRBJ1-5|.
CSARDPGQRDQPPHF
TGCAGTGCTAGAGATCCGGGACAGAGGGATCAGCCCCCGCATTTT
>TRBV28|TRBD1|TRBJ1-3|.
CASSPGQSWYTIYF
TGTGCCAGCAGTCCGGGACAGAGCTGGTACACCATATATTTT
>TRBV12-3/TRBV12-4|TRBD2|TRBJ2-7|few
CASSFARGGRSSYEQYF
TGTGCCAGCAGTTTCGCGCGGGGGGGCCGGAGCTCCTACGAGCAGTACTTC
>TRBV5-1|.|TRBJ1-5|.
CASSATPELNQPQHF
TGCGCCAGCAGCGCGACACCCGAACTCAATCAGCCCCAGCATTTT
>TRBV25-1|TRBD2|TRBJ2-1|.
CASSEPSGTLNNEQFF
TGTGCCAGCAGTGAACCTAGCGGGACCCTCAACAATGAGCAGTTCTTC
>TRBV7-2|.|TRBJ1-2|many
CASSPSGAGFTNYGYTF
TGTGCCAGCAGCCCTAGTGGGGCAGGGTTCACCAACTATGGCTACACCTTC
>TRBV19|.|TRBJ2-1|.
CASSPFANEQFF
TGTGCCAGTAGCCCCTTCGCAAATGAGCAGTTCTTC
>TRBV24-1|TRBD2|TRBJ2-3|.
CATSDPPLLAGVPDTQYF
TGTGCCACCAGTGATCCTCCATTACTAGCGGGAGTTCCAGATACGCAGTATTTT
>TRBV6-8|.|TRBJ1-1|.
CASSQRTLTEAFF
TGTGCCAGCAGCCAACGGACACTCACTGAAGCTTTCTTT
>TRBV12-3/TRBV12-4|.|TRBJ1-2|.
CASSPRDTYGYTF
TGTGCCAGCAGTCCAAGGGACACCTATGGCTACACCTTC
>TRBV7-8|TRBD2|TRBJ2-5|many
CASSLDLGTSGRTQYF
TGTGCCAGCAGCTTGGACCTCGGGACTAGCGGGAGGACCCAGTACTTC
>TRBV6-2/TRBV6-3|.|TRBJ2-5|.
CASSYSIRDQETQYF
TGTGCCAGCAGTTACTCGATCCGGGACCAAGAGACCCAGTACTTC
>TRBV6-1|.|TRBJ1-5|many
CASHRVGQPQHF
TGTGCCAGCCACAGGGTAGGACAGCCCCAGCATTTT
>TRBV4-1|TRBD1|TRBJ1-1|few
CASSPGGSGWTEAFF
TGCGCCAGCAGTCCAGGGGGTTCAGGATGGACTGAAGCTTTCTTT
>TRBV28|TRBD1|TRBJ1-1|.
CASSFRDRAVRAFF
TGTGCCAGCAGTTTCCGGGACAGGGCCGTTAGAGCTTTCTTT
>TRBV2|.|TRBJ1-1|.
CASSQRGTMNTEAFF
TGTGCCAGCAGTCAACGCGGGACCATGAACACTGAAGCTTTCTTT
>TRBV6-2/TRBV6-3|.|TRBJ2-1|once
CASRRVGEQFF
TGTGCCAGCAGGCGGGTAGGTGAGCAGTTCTTC
>TRBV6-2/TRBV6-3|.|TRBJ2-1|.
CASSFPRWEQFF
TGTGCCAGCAGTTTCCCCAGGTGGGAGCAGTTCTTC